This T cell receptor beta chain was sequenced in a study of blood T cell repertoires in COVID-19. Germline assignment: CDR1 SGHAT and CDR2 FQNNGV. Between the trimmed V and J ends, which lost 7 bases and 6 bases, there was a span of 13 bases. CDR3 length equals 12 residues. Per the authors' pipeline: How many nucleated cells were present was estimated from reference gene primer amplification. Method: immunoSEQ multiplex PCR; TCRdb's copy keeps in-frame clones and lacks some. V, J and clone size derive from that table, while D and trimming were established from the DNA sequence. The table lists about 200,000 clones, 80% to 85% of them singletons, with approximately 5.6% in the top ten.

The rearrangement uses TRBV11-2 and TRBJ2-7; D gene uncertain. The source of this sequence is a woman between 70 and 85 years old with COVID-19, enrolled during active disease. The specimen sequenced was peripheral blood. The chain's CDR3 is CASTASQVEQYF. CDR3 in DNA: TGTGCCAGCACAGCAAGCCAGGTCGAGCAGTACTTC.